This entry lists 18 T cell receptor beta chains sequenced from one sample in a study of cytomegalovirus exposure and HLA in healthy donors. A multiplex PCR was run with 60 Vbeta primers and 13 Jbeta primers. Method: immunoSEQ multiplex PCR; TCRdb's copy keeps in-frame clones and lacks some. Of 140,000 to 150,000 clones detected, over 55% appear once; the ten largest clones hold approximately 2%. Source material: PBMCs. Receptor source: a middle-aged man in good health and CMV-seronegative.

In this sample, this clone turned up once. The V gene is TRBV30, the J gene TRBJ2-1, with TRBD2 matching over 10 bases. The CDR3 totals 15 residues. V lost 0 bases and J lost 9; bases outside the gene matches: 8. CDR1 is GTSNPN and CDR2 is SVGIG in the germline V gene (reference sequence). The CDR3 DNA reads as TGTGCCTGGAGTGTGTTGTCTAGCGGGAGTTTTGAGCAGTTCTTC. It translates to CAWSVLSSGSFEQFF. The entire variable domain, with the rest obtained from reference TRBV30 and TRBJ2-1, is as follows: SQTIHQWPATLVQPVGSPLSLECTVEGTSNPNLYWYRQAAGRGLQLLFYSVGIGQISSEVPQNLSASRPQDRQFILSSKKLLLSDSGFYLCAWSVLSSGSFEQFFGPGTRLTVL.

The V and J genes are TRBV5-1 and TRBJ2-2; the match to TRBD2 covers 16 bases. V shed 6 bases and J 4 bases; nucleotides not matched to a gene: 9. This CDR3 contains 18 residues. The germline V gene has CDR1 SGHRS and CDR2 YFSETQ. The CDR3 nucleotides are TGCGCCAGCAAACCGGGACTAGCGGGAGGGTCGGTCACCGGGGAGCTGTTTTTT. Translating gives CASKPGLAGGSVTGELFF.

This rearrangement joins TRBV19 to TRBJ1-5; 7 nucleotides match TRBD1. V lost 7 bases, J lost 7 bases, and 10 bases stayed unmatched. The CDR3 consists of 14 residues. CDR1 LNHDA and CDR2 SQIVND come from the germline V gene (reference sequence). The CDR3 bases are TGTGCCAGTACCCCGACAGGGAGTGGACAGCCCCAGCATTTT. The encoded protein is CASTPTGSGQPQHF. Supplemented by reference TRBV19 and TRBJ1-5, the full variable domain reads DGGITQSPKYLFRKEGQNVTLSCEQNLNHDAMYWYRQDPGQGLRLIYYSQIVNDFQKGDIAEGYSVSREKKESFPLTVTSAQKNPTAFYLCASTPTGSGQPQHFGDGTRLSIL.

This chain connects TRBV7-2 to TRBJ2-5; TRBD1 agrees at 9 bases. TRBJ2-7 matches the DNA end more closely, so the J call is doubtful. This CDR3 spans 15 amino acids. In germline, CDR1 is SGHTA, CDR2 FQGNSA. The chain's CDR3 is CASSFSTGGPYEQYF. The CDR3 nucleotides are TGTGCCAGCAGCTTCAGCACAGGGGGCCCCTACGAGCAGTACTTC.

The chain joins TRBV27 to TRBJ1-2; D may be TRBD1 (5 bases). Germline CDR1 reads MNHEY; CDR2 reads SMNVEV (reference sequence). V lost 3 bases and J 6 bases, leaving 17 bases between the germline ends. The CDR3 sequence is 15 residues long. This CDR3 is CASSFARAGVNGYTF. The CDR3 DNA reads as TGTGCCAGCAGTTTCGCCCGGGCGGGGGTTAATGGCTACACCTTC.

This chain uses TRBV6-5 with TRBJ2-2; 7 bases agree with TRBD1. CDR1 and CDR2 (germline): MNHEY, SVGAGI. V was clipped by 2 bases and J by 5 bases; unmatched bases: 2. The CDR3 covers 14 residues. The CDR3 region is CASSYNRGTGELFF. Here the CDR3 DNA reads TGTGCCAGCAGTTACAACAGGGGAACCGGGGAGCTGTTTTTT.

This clone has only a few counts. V is TRBV2 and J is TRBJ1-5; 9 bases align to TRBD1. After removal of 6 bases from V and 3 bases from J, the junction contained 6 bases not matched to a gene. Germline lookup yields CDR1 SNHLY and CDR2 FYNNEI. The CDR3 extends over 15 amino acids. CDR3 protein: CASRSGTGYNQPQHF. In nucleotides, the CDR3 is TGTGCCAGCAGGAGTGGGACAGGGTACAATCAGCCCCAGCATTTT.

The V call is TRBV6-1, the J call TRBJ1-4, with D perhaps TRBD1 (5 bases). Germline V gives CDR1 MNHNS, CDR2 SASEGT. The germline V and J ends were trimmed by 2 bases and 5 bases, with 9 bases remaining between them. The CDR3 is 14 residues long. The CDR3 here is CASSEYDSNEKLFF. CDR3 DNA sequence: TGTGCCAGCAGTGAATATGACAGCAATGAAAAACTGTTTTTT.

The V and J genes are TRBV7-2 and TRBJ1-5; TRBD1 might be the D (5 bases). Germline CDR1 SGHTA, CDR2 FQGNSA. The CDR3 spans 17 residues. Trimming pared 2 bases from V and 1 base from J, leaving 15 bases between. The DNA of the CDR3 is TGTGCCAGCAGCTTATATAGGGGCCGACAGAGCAATCAGCCCCAGCATTTT. It translates to CASSLYRGRQSNQPQHF.

CDR3 in DNA: TGCGCCAGCAGCCAAGGGGGACAGGCCTTTTGGGAGACCCAGTACTTC. Translation gives CASSQGGQAFWETQYF. The J gene is TRBJ2-5, the V gene TRBV4-1, with 8 bases identical to TRBD1. CDR1 is MGHRA and CDR2 is YSYEKL in the germline V gene. V gave up 1 base and J gave up 5 bases; unmatched junction bases: 9. This CDR3 is built from 16 residues.

CDR3 sequence: CATKVDSPYQPQHF. CDR3 bases: TGTGCCACCAAGGTGGACAGCCCCTATCAGCCCCAGCATTTT. V is TRBV28 and J is TRBJ1-5, with D maybe TRBD1 (6 bases). V lost 10 bases to trimming and J lost 5 bases, with 18 bases between them. The length of the CDR3 is 14 residues. The germline V gene has CDR1 MDHEN and CDR2 SYDVKM. The variable domain in full, completed from reference TRBV28 and TRBJ1-5, reads DVKVTQSSRYLVKRTGEKVFLECVQDMDHENMFWYRQDPGLGLRLIYFSYDVKMKEKGDIPEGYSVSREKKERFSLILESASTNQTSMYLCATKVDSPYQPQHFGDGTRLSIL.

A single count supports this clone. The chain is built from TRBV6-1 and TRBJ2-7; the D gene is possibly TRBD1 (6 bases). Per germline, CDR1 MNHNS and CDR2 SASEGT. Trimming took off 7 bases at V and 3 bases at J, with 16 bases between the two ends. CDR3 length: 14 amino acids. The CDR3 loop reads CASNPYRDSYEQYF. The CDR3 nucleotides are TGTGCCAGCAACCCTTACAGGGATAGCTACGAGCAGTACTTC.

This clone was counted a few times. Other DNA sequences in this specimen translate into the identical CDR3. The chain recombines TRBV18 with TRBJ2-7, with 8 bases lining up with TRBD1. J lost 3 bases, V lost 2 bases, and 0 bases had no gene match. Germline lookup yields CDR1 KGHSH and CDR2 LQKENI. This CDR3 comprises 13 residues. CDR3 amino acids: CASSPTGGYEQYF. CDR3 DNA sequence: TGTGCCAGCTCACCAACAGGGGGCTACGAGCAGTACTTC.

The V call is TRBV6-1, the J call TRBJ1-2, with D maybe TRBD1 (6 bases). Germline CDR1 reads MNHNS; CDR2 reads SASEGT. The V gene lost 7 bases and the J gene lost 9 bases, with 21 bases spanning the gap. The length of the CDR3 is 14 residues. CDR3 amino acids: CASKLEGDLVSYTF. CDR3 nucleotide sequence: TGTGCCAGCAAACTTGAGGGGGACCTCGTGAGCTACACCTTC.

CDR3 sequence: CASRETGTGGVDTQYF. The CDR3 bases are TGTGCCAGCAGAGAAACCGGGACAGGGGGGGTAGATACGCAGTATTTT. The V call is TRBV7-9, the J call TRBJ2-3; 11 bases align to TRBD1. V lost 6 bases and J lost 5; bases outside the gene matches: 10. This CDR3 is 16 amino acids long. Germline values: CDR1 SEHNR, CDR2 FQNEAQ (reference sequence).

The J gene is TRBJ2-7, the V gene TRBV6-5, with 7 bases fitting TRBD1. Trimming cost V 0 bases and J 3 bases; bases outside gene matches: 2. CDR1 is MNHEY, CDR2 SVGAGI, per germline. The CDR3 contains 14 residues. The CDR3 protein is CASSYSAGGYEQYF. CDR3 in DNA: TGTGCCAGCAGTTACTCCGCAGGGGGCTACGAGCAGTACTTC.

The chain employs TRBV30 and TRBJ1-3; 7 nucleotides agree with TRBD1. V lost 1 base and J lost 0; bases outside the gene matches: 3. This CDR3 region has 15 residues. Germline-derived CDR1 and CDR2 are GTSNPN and SVGIG (reference sequence). CDR3 loop: CAWSEGAVSGNTIYF. CDR3 DNA: TGTGCCTGGAGTGAGGGGGCAGTCTCTGGAAACACCATATATTTT.

The chain links TRBV10-3 to TRBJ2-7, with 9 bases aligning to TRBD1. The V and J ends lost 6 bases and 2 bases, in that order; junction bases with no gene match: 11. CDR1 and CDR2 from the germline V gene are ENHRY and SYGVKD. CDR3 size: 16 residues. The CDR3 here is CAISLPGQGNPYEQYF. The CDR3 nucleotides read TGTGCCATCAGCCTCCCGGGACAGGGAAATCCCTACGAGCAGTACTTC.